This TCR beta chain was obtained from a study of T-cell memory formation after mild COVID-19. Study overall: TCR clusters were mostly confined to one donor each.

TCRdb passed the 5' RACE reads through MiXCR, listing each CDR3 protein once. The sample yields a few hundred thousand distinct CDR3 sequences, around 21% seen once. This clonotype was seen only a few times. No antigen is known for it. Study-wide findings and caveats: There was a balanced CD4/CD8 profile in clones contracting day 15 to 85, and later expanders leaned CD4+.

Germline loops: CDR1 SGHVS, CDR2 FNYEAQ. Deletions cut 7 bases from V and 4 bases from J, with 21 bases between. The CDR3 covers 16 residues. This chain joins TRBV7-6 and TRBJ2-3; TRBD2 might be the D (5 bases). What was sequenced was PBMCs or a T cell subset sorted from them (not recorded which). The clonotype originates from an adult woman who had mild COVID-19 (a few samples of this study predate the infection). Cell type and time point are not known. The CDR3 DNA is TGTGCCAGCACCCTACTGACTTCGGGTAGCGCAGATACGCAGTATTTT. Protein: CASTLLTSGSADTQYF. The full variable domain, with the rest looked up from reference TRBV7-6 and TRBJ2-3, is GAGVSQSPRYKVTKRGQDVALRCDPISGHVSLYWYRQALGQGPEFLTYFNYEAQQDKSGLPNDRFSAERPEGSISTLTIQRTEQRDSAMYRCASTLLTSGSADTQYFGPGTRLTVL.